This TCR beta chain emerged from a study of identical twins. This clonotype was detected only a few times. V lost 4 bases, J lost 2 bases, and 7 bases stayed unmatched. The CDR3 has 16 residues. The germline CDR1 and CDR2 sequences are LGHNA and YNFKEQ. TCRdb analysed the 5' RACE reads with MiXCR anew, one entry per CDR3 protein. The table includes 450,000 to 650,000 distinct CDR3 sequences, 9.6% detected once. The same data also went into a second study, on yellow fever vaccine responses in identical twins.

The chain combines TRBV4-2 with TRBJ2-3, with 9 bases identical to TRBD2. This TCR derives from a woman aged 18 to 35 in good health. The sample consisted of PBMCs. CDR3 in amino acids: CASSLIAGAITDTQYF. The CDR3 DNA follows: TGTGCCAGCAGCCTTATAGCGGGAGCGATCACAGATACGCAGTATTTT.